Below are 5 T cell receptor beta chains sequenced from a single sample in a study of CD8 T cells in ankylosing spondylitis. Study observations and caveats: Characteristic, it appeared, of ankylosing spondylitis blood was a TCR beta motif of eight highly homologous variants.

These receptors have no identified antigens. TCRdb redid the calling of the 5' RACE reads with MiXCR, one entry per CDR3 protein. Seen here are over 600,000 distinct CDR3 sequences, around 20% observed once, and the top ten hold around 19%. The sample consisted of blood, either unsorted or a sorted T cell fraction (not recorded which). These receptors came from a male donor with ankylosing spondylitis.

This clonotype turned up a few times. This chain connects TRBV4-1 to TRBJ1-4, with D tentatively TRBD1 (6 bases). CDR1 and CDR2 (germline): MGHRA, YSYEKL. The CDR3 spans 17 residues. V was cut by 1 base and J by 7 bases, with 19 bases left in between. The CDR3, as DNA: TGCGCCAGCAGCCAAGCTGGGACAAGTTATGGAGGTGAAAAACTGTTTTTT. Its protein product is CASSQAGTSYGGEKLFF.

This chain links TRBV4-1 with TRBJ1-2, with TRBD1 matching over 7 bases. The junction had 8 bases not matched to a gene; V was cut back by 3 bases and J by 4 bases. The CDR3 has 15 amino acids. CDR1 MGHRA and CDR2 YSYEKL come from the germline V gene. In DNA, the CDR3 is TGCGCCAGCAGCCAGCCCGGGACAGTAATCTATGGCTACACCTTC. Residues: CASSQPGTVIYGYTF.

The chain joins TRBV6-1 to TRBJ1-1; tentatively, D is TRBD1 (5 bases). The length of the CDR3 is 12 residues. Germline V CDR1 and CDR2: MNHNS, SASEGT. CDR3 sequence: CGSWGDNTEAFF. As DNA, the CDR3 is TGTGGGTCTTGGGGGGATAACACTGAAGCTTTCTTT.

This rearrangement joins TRBV7-9 to TRBJ2-1; the D gene is possibly TRBD1 (6 bases). Between the trimmed V and J ends, which lost 5 bases and 5 bases, there was a span of 16 bases. Germline CDR1 SEHNR, CDR2 FQNEAQ (reference sequence). This CDR3 spans 15 amino acids. This chain's CDR3 is CASSPGRGIHNEQFF. As DNA, the CDR3 is TGTGCCAGCAGCCCCGGTAGGGGGATTCACAATGAGCAGTTCTTC.

This clonotype was picked up a small number of times. The genes are TRBV20-1 and TRBJ2-7; 10 nucleotides agree with TRBD1. Losses at the gene ends were 5 bases for V and 8 bases for J; bases not matched to a gene: 6. The CDR3 has 12 residues. Per germline, CDR1 DFQATT and CDR2 SNEGSKA (reference sequence). The CDR3, as DNA: TGCAGTGCTCCACCGGGACAGGGGAAGCAGTACTTC. This encodes CSAPPGQGKQYF.